The 16 T cell receptor beta chains below all came from one sample that was sequenced in a study of blood T cell dynamics during melanoma immunotherapy. Some clones are missing from TCRdb's copy, which holds only in-frame ones; the method was immunoSEQ multiplex PCR. The repertoire consists of roughly 25,000 clones, with 87% occurring once and the leading ten covering roughly 4.8%. Noted time point: pre-treatment baseline. Sequencing used blood, obtained from a patient treated with checkpoint blockade. All receptors derive from a human donor with melanoma.

The V call is TRBV11-3, the J call TRBJ2-3, with a possible D match to TRBD1 (6 bases). V was clipped by 3 bases and J by 2 bases, with 12 bases between them. Germline CDR1 is SGHNT and CDR2 is YENEEA. The CDR3 contains 15 residues. The CDR3 region is CASSLGAEITDTQYF. Here the CDR3 DNA reads TGTGCCAGCAGCTTGGGGGCGGAAATCACAGATACGCAGTATTTT.

The J gene is TRBJ2-1, the V gene TRBV7-2, with 15 bases lining up with TRBD2. This CDR3 spans 15 amino acids. The V gene end was trimmed by 5 bases and the J gene end by 9 bases; junction bases not matched to a gene: 5. Germline assignment: CDR1 SGHTA and CDR2 FQGNSA. The CDR3, as DNA: TGTGCCAGCAGCCCCGGACTAGCGGGAGGGTTTGAGCAGTTCTTC. The encoded protein is CASSPGLAGGFEQFF.

This sequence joins TRBV11-2 and TRBJ2-3; D uncertain. CDR1 and CDR2 (germline): SGHAT, FQNNGV. The CDR3 has 14 amino acids. V lost 1 base and J lost 4, with 9 bases in between. This CDR3 reads CASSLARLADTQYF. DNA of the CDR3: TGTGCCAGCAGCTTAGCTAGGTTGGCAGATACGCAGTATTTT.

The rearrangement links TRBV7-8 to TRBJ2-7; 9 nucleotides match TRBD1. With 3 bases clipped from V and 4 bases from J, the junction kept 13 bases outside the gene matches. The CDR3 loop spans 17 amino acids. Germline CDR1 reads SGHVS; CDR2 reads FQNEAQ. CDR3 DNA: TGTGCCAGCAGCTTCCGGGACAGGGAAATTTTTAATTACGAGCAGTACTTC. This codes for CASSFRDREIFNYEQYF.

This chain uses TRBV2 with TRBJ1-2; D uncertain. Germline loops: CDR1 SNHLY, CDR2 FYNNEI. The CDR3 length is 11 residues. V was clipped by 5 bases and J by 7 bases, with 8 bases between them. The chain's CDR3 is CASSNEGGYTF. The CDR3 nucleotides are TGTGCCAGCAGTAATGAGGGTGGCTACACCTTC.

The chain combines TRBV28 with TRBJ1-1, with a tentative D call TRBD1 (6 bases). Germline V gives CDR1 MDHEN, CDR2 SYDVKM. V was clipped by 5 bases and J by 10 bases, with 14 bases between them. This CDR3 has 12 residues. The CDR3 is CASSSGQSLAFF. CDR3 nucleotide sequence: TGTGCCAGCAGTAGCGGACAGTCACTAGCTTTCTTT.

The chain combines TRBV2 with TRBJ2-7; D is uncertain. This CDR3 is 14 amino acids long. The ends were cut back, 3 bases at V and 3 bases at J, with 12 bases in the middle. The germline CDR1 and CDR2 sequences are SNHLY and FYNNEI. CDR3 region: CASSEMGSYYEQYF. CDR3 nucleotide sequence: TGTGCCAGCAGTGAGATGGGCAGCTACTACGAGCAGTACTTC.

The table lists this clone with a few counts. Germline is not matched at one junction end, which may reflect a read error. The chain employs TRBV28 and TRBJ2-7; D possibly corresponds to TRBD1 (6 bases). Germline CDR1 reads MDHEN; CDR2 reads SYDVKM. CDR3 size: 18 residues. The CDR3 sequence: CASSFKSSRNREHEQLDF. Here the CDR3 DNA reads TGTGCCAGCAGTTTTAAGTCTTCGAGGAACAGGGAACATGAGCAGTTGGACTTC.

This clone occurred once. CDR3 sequence (DNA): TGTGCCAGCAGCTTAGGAGGCAGTCAGGGGGGCTACACCTTC. Translation: CASSLGGSQGGYTF. This sequence joins TRBV11-2 and TRBJ1-2, with a tentative D call TRBD1 (6 bases). The CDR3 is 14 amino acids. CDR1 and CDR2 (germline): SGHAT, FQNNGV. V was shortened by 1 base and J by 8 bases, with 14 bases between the two germline ends.

The CDR3 nucleotides are TGTGCCATCATGACTAGAGGGGTCACAGATACGCAGTATTTT. Residues: CAIMTRGVTDTQYF. The rearrangement uses TRBV10-3 and TRBJ2-3; D perhaps matches TRBD2 (6 bases). The length of the CDR3 is 14 residues. V was shortened by 7 bases and J by 2 bases, with 13 bases between the two germline ends. CDR1 and CDR2 from the germline V gene are ENHRY and SYGVKD.

J is TRBJ2-7 and V is TRBV6-6; D not resolved. This CDR3 spans 14 amino acids. Germline CDR1 MNHNY, CDR2 SVGAGI (reference sequence). V lost 4 bases and J 3 bases, leaving 13 bases between the germline ends. The CDR3 coding sequence is TGTGCCAGCAGTTTGGACGGAATTTTCTACGAGCAGTACTTC. Translated: CASSLDGIFYEQYF.

The V gene is TRBV7-9, the J gene TRBJ2-5; weak D call: TRBD2 (6 bases). The CDR3 consists of 17 residues. Germline CDR1 is SEHNR and CDR2 is FQNEAQ (reference sequence). Trimming took 1 base from V and 1 from J, leaving 16 bases between them. The CDR3 is CASSLDPLAASQETQYF. DNA of the CDR3: TGTGCCAGCAGCTTAGACCCATTAGCGGCTTCCCAAGAGACCCAGTACTTC. Using reference TRBV7-9 and TRBJ2-5 for the parts outside the CDR3, the full variable domain is DTGVSQNPRHKITKRGQNVTFRCDPISEHNRLYWYRQTLGQGPEFLTYFQNEAQLEKSRLLSDRFSAERPKGSFSTLEIQRTEQGDSAMYLCASSLDPLAASQETQYFGPGTRLLVL.

This sequence joins TRBV2 and TRBJ2-7; TRBD1 might be the D (6 bases). CDR3 length: 13 amino acids. Germline V CDR1 and CDR2: SNHLY, FYNNEI. V was cut by 6 bases and J by 3 bases, with 12 bases left in between. CDR3 bases: TGTGCCAGCAGGTACACAGGGTTCTACGAGCAGTACTTC. Translated: CASRYTGFYEQYF.

This clone appeared a single time. The genes are TRBV2 and TRBJ2-7; a possible D gene is TRBD1 (5 bases). The germline CDR1 and CDR2 sequences are SNHLY and FYNNEI. V gave up 8 bases and J gave up 6 bases, with 20 bases separating them. The CDR3 consists of 14 residues. CDR3 sequence (DNA): TGTGCCAGCGGGTTAGGGGCCATAAAAGGCGAGCAGTACTTC. Its protein product is CASGLGAIKGEQYF.

The chain employs TRBV19 and TRBJ2-1, with 10 bases fitting TRBD2. V trimming: 4 bases; J trimming: 0 bases; junction bases outside the gene matches: 6. This CDR3 has 17 residues. Germline V lookup: CDR1 LNHDA, CDR2 SQIVND (reference sequence). CDR3: CASSSGLAGASYNEQFF. CDR3 bases: TGTGCCAGTAGTAGCGGGCTAGCGGGAGCCTCCTACAATGAGCAGTTCTTC.

The chain combines TRBV5-6 with TRBJ2-2, with D uncertain. V shed 0 bases and J shed 0 bases, with 3 bases lying between them. Germline V gives CDR1 SGHDT, CDR2 YYEEEE. This CDR3 spans 14 amino acids. The chain's CDR3 is CASSLGPNTGELFF. The CDR3 coding sequence is TGTGCCAGCAGCTTGGGCCCGAACACCGGGGAGCTGTTTTTT. Full variable domain (rest looked up from reference TRBV5-6 and TRBJ2-2): DAGVTQSPTHLIKTRGQQVTLRCSPKSGHDTVSWYQQALGQGPQFIFQYYEEEERQRGNFPDRFSGHQFPNYSSELNVNALLLGDSALYLCASSLGPNTGELFFGEGSRLTVL.